Below are 15 T cell receptor beta chains sequenced from a single sample in a study of blood T cell repertoires in COVID-19. Repertoires were generated with immunoSEQ multiplex PCR, while TCRdb's copy carries only in-frame clones and drops some. The table includes some 210,000 clones, roughly 90% detected once. The sample taken for sequencing was peripheral blood. These receptors came from a woman between 40 and 55 years old who had recovered from COVID-19.

To note about this clone: An end of the junction does not agree with germline; a read error may underlie this. This chain connects TRBV2 to TRBJ2-6; D may be TRBD1 (5 bases). Germline V lookup: CDR1 SNHLY, CDR2 FYNNEI. The CDR3 runs 16 residues. CDR3 bases: TGTGCCAGCAAGACTTCCAGGGTCTCTGGTGCCAACGTCCTGACTTTC. It is translated as CASKTSRVSGANVLTF. The full variable domain, in which reference TRBV2 and TRBJ2-6 provide the parts outside the CDR3, is EPEVTQTPSHQVTQMGQEVILRCVPISNHLYFYWYRQILGQKVEFLVSFYNNEISEKSEIFDDQFSVERPDGSNFTLKIRSTKLEDSAMYFCASKTSRVSGANVLTFGAGSRLTVL.

The CDR3 nucleotides are TGTGCCAGCAGCTTAGAACTAGCGGGAGTATCTGAGCAGTTCTTC. Protein sequence: CASSLELAGVSEQFF. The gene calls are TRBV7-9 and TRBJ2-1; TRBD2 aligns across 11 bases. The CDR3 spans 15 residues. Germline V lookup: CDR1 SEHNR, CDR2 FQNEAQ (reference sequence). Trimming cost V 1 base and J 9 bases; bases outside gene matches: 5.

J is TRBJ1-4 and V is TRBV19, with TRBD1 matching over 8 bases. The CDR3 runs 14 residues. Germline CDR1 reads LNHDA; CDR2 reads SQIVND (reference sequence). With V trimmed by 7 bases and J by 8 bases, 9 bases remained unmatched. DNA of the CDR3: TGTGCCAGTACCCCGGGACAGGTTGGGGAAAAACTGTTTTTT. Its protein product is CASTPGQVGEKLFF.

The rearrangement joins TRBV9 to TRBJ2-1, with D possibly matching TRBD2 (5 bases). Germline CDR1 is SGDLS and CDR2 is YYNGEE. The CDR3 length is 13 residues. V lost 0 bases to trimming and J lost 4 bases, with 5 bases between them. CDR3 sequence: CASSVAGYNEQFF. CDR3 nucleotide sequence: TGTGCCAGCAGCGTAGCGGGGTACAATGAGCAGTTCTTC.

This chain joins TRBV5-6 and TRBJ2-7; D remains unclear. CDR3 length equals 13 residues. The germline V and J ends were trimmed by 4 bases and 6 bases, with 14 bases remaining between them. Germline CDR1 and CDR2: SGHDT and YYEEEE. CDR3 DNA: TGTGCCAGCAGCGTCTCCCCCTCGGGCGAGCAGTACTTC. Its translation: CASSVSPSGEQYF.

The gene calls are TRBV6-4 and TRBJ1-2, with TRBD1 matching over 8 bases. CDR1 MRHNA and CDR2 SNTAGT come from the germline V gene. This CDR3 is built from 14 residues. V was pared by 4 bases and J by 4 bases, with 5 bases of the junction left unmatched. The CDR3 sequence is CASSADRGGYGYTF. CDR3 sequence (DNA): TGTGCCAGCAGTGCTGACAGGGGAGGCTATGGCTACACCTTC.

The chain uses TRBV5-1 and TRBJ2-7; D is possibly TRBD2 (5 bases). The CDR3 length is 17 residues. Trimming removed 0 bases at V and 2 bases at J, with 18 bases between. Germline-derived CDR1 and CDR2 are SGHRS and YFSETQ. CDR3 sequence (DNA): TGCGCCAGCAGCTTGGCTGCGGACGGATTGACTACCTACGAGCAGTACTTC. Amino acid sequence: CASSLAADGLTTYEQYF.

The chain couples TRBV28 to TRBJ1-5; 8 positions agree with TRBD1. Germline V gene lookup returns CDR1 MDHEN and CDR2 SYDVKM. J was trimmed by 5 bases and V by 5 bases; bases with no gene match: 14. The CDR3 has 17 amino acids. Here the CDR3 reads CASSLPGGALVDQPQHF. The CDR3 DNA is TGTGCCAGCAGTCTTCCAGGGGGCGCGCTAGTAGATCAGCCCCAGCATTTT.

This rearrangement joins TRBV19 to TRBJ1-1; weak D call: TRBD1 (6 bases). CDR3 size: 12 residues. V lost 4 bases and J lost 5, with 8 bases in between. CDR1 is LNHDA and CDR2 is SQIVND in the germline V gene (reference sequence). This chain's CDR3 is CASSTTGTEAFF. The CDR3 region has the DNA TGTGCCAGTAGTACAACAGGGACTGAAGCTTTCTTT.

In its sample, this clone was seen a few times. The chain couples TRBV29-1 to TRBJ2-7, with D possibly matching TRBD1 (5 bases). V was cut by 4 bases and J by 2 bases, with 15 bases left in between. The CDR3 sequence is 14 residues long. CDR1 is SQVTM and CDR2 is ANQGSEA in the germline V gene. CDR3 in DNA: TGCAGCGTTGTGGACAACAGACAGACCTACGAGCAGTACTTC. It yields the protein CSVVDNRQTYEQYF.

The V call is TRBV10-2, the J call TRBJ2-7; 7 bases match TRBD1. The CDR3 has 14 residues. Losses at the gene ends were 6 bases for V and 3 bases for J; bases not matched to a gene: 8. Germline CDR1 is WSHSY and CDR2 is SAAADI. The CDR3 DNA reads TGCGCCAGCAGCGACACAGGGGCGGACTACGAGCAGTACTTC. The encoded protein is CASSDTGADYEQYF.

The V and J genes are TRBV3-1 (or the pseudogene TRBV3-2) and TRBJ2-7; tentative D call: TRBD2 (6 bases). CDR3 size: 13 residues. Germline lookup yields CDR1 LGHDT and CDR2 YNNKEL (reference sequence). The ends were cut back, 4 bases at V and 2 bases at J, with 9 bases in the middle. This chain's CDR3 is CASSRRGAYEQYF. In DNA form, the CDR3 reads TGTGCCAGCAGCCGGCGCGGGGCCTACGAGCAGTACTTC.

The chain has TRBV27 and TRBJ2-1; 10 bases are a match to TRBD2. V was pared by 5 bases and J by 2 bases, with 9 bases of the junction left unmatched. The germline gives CDR1 MNHEY, CDR2 SMNVEV (reference sequence). The CDR3 contains 17 residues. The CDR3 nucleotides are TGTGCCAGCAGTACCTTCATCAGCGGGGGGGCCTACAATGAGCAGTTCTTC. Its protein product is CASSTFISGGAYNEQFF.

The V and J genes are TRBV25-1 and TRBJ2-1, with TRBD2 matching over 9 bases. CDR1 and CDR2 (germline): MGHDK, SYGVNS. With V trimmed by 7 bases and J by 8 bases, 6 bases remained unmatched. The CDR3 is 13 amino acids. CDR3 coding DNA: TGTGCCAGCACACCGGGACTAGCTTATGAGCAGTTCTTC. Translation: CASTPGLAYEQFF.

Here the CDR3 reads CASSSTQGFSTDTQYF. CDR3 sequence (DNA): TGTGCCAGCAGTTCCACACAGGGGTTTAGCACAGATACGCAGTATTTT. V and J are TRBV28 and TRBJ2-3, with TRBD1 identical over 7 bases. After removal of 4 bases from V and 0 bases from J, the junction contained 7 bases not matched to a gene. CDR1 and CDR2 from the germline V gene are MDHEN and SYDVKM. The CDR3 spans 16 residues.